Each of the 25 T cell receptor beta chains below was sequenced from the same sample in a study of blood T cell repertoires in COVID-19. Sequencing used immunoSEQ multiplex PCR; TCRdb keeps in-frame clones, though not all of them. This sample yields about 110,000 clones, of which 84% are seen a single time; 7% to 9.5% belongs to the top ten. What was sequenced was peripheral blood. The source of these receptors is a woman aged 80 or over with active or convalescent COVID-19.

This clone was recorded once. V gene TRBV2 combines with J gene TRBJ1-2, with D hard to call. The ends were cut back, 6 bases at V and 8 bases at J, with 25 bases in the middle. The CDR3 is made up of 16 amino acids. Germline CDR1 is SNHLY and CDR2 is FYNNEI. The chain's CDR3 is CASRDEIGVLGRGYTF. As DNA, the CDR3 is TGTGCCAGCAGAGACGAAATCGGGGTTCTCGGGAGGGGCTACACCTTC.

This chain joins TRBV23-1 and TRBJ1-6, with TRBD1 as a possible D gene (6 bases). TRBV23-1 qualifies as an ORF whose function is uncertain. This CDR3 region has 14 residues. The V end lost 4 bases, the J end lost 7 bases, and 11 bases lay between the germline ends. The DNA for the CDR3 is TGCGCCAGCAGTCGGGACAAAGGGAATTCACCCCTCCACTTT. Amino acids: CASSRDKGNSPLHF.

The V and J genes are TRBV7-8 and TRBJ2-7; maybe TRBD1 (6 bases). Trimming took 5 bases from V and 4 from J, leaving 15 bases between them. This CDR3 region has 14 residues. CDR1 and CDR2 from the germline V gene are SGHVS and FQNEAQ. CDR3 sequence reads: CASSLTGKGYEQYF. Written as DNA, the CDR3 is TGTGCCAGCAGCCTCACAGGGAAAGGATACGAGCAGTACTTC.

The chain couples TRBV19 to TRBJ2-5; 9 bases line up with TRBD1. V lost 10 bases, J lost 6 bases, and 18 bases stayed unmatched. CDR3 length: 16 amino acids. CDR1 is LNHDA, CDR2 SQIVND, per germline (reference sequence). The CDR3 loop is CATADSGTGILKTQYF. As DNA, the CDR3 is TGTGCCACCGCGGACTCCGGGACAGGGATTCTAAAGACCCAGTACTTC.

The chain couples TRBV4-2 to TRBJ2-7; maybe TRBD1 (5 bases). The CDR3 extends over 14 amino acids. V lost 0 bases and J lost 4, with 10 bases in between. Germline V gene lookup returns CDR1 LGHNA and CDR2 YNFKEQ. The CDR3 is CASSQDEGAYEQYF. The CDR3 region has the DNA TGTGCCAGCAGCCAAGATGAAGGGGCTTACGAGCAGTACTTC.

This clone has only a few counts. The chain couples TRBV27 to TRBJ1-5, with no clear D. The CDR3 spans 13 residues. Germline V lookup: CDR1 MNHEY, CDR2 SMNVEV (reference sequence). Trimming pared 5 bases from V and 4 bases from J, leaving 9 bases between. The CDR3 here is CASSRRGNQPQHF. In nucleotides, the CDR3 is TGTGCCAGCAGTCGGCGGGGAAATCAGCCCCAGCATTTT.

The gene calls are TRBV10-3 and TRBJ2-5, with D hard to call. CDR1 is ENHRY and CDR2 is SYGVKD in the germline V gene. The CDR3 consists of 14 residues. V shed 2 bases and J shed 4 bases, with 11 bases lying between them. Here the CDR3 DNA reads TGTGCCATCAGTGAGGGAGTAGTGGCAGAGACCCAGTACTTC. Its protein product is CAISEGVVAETQYF.

The chain employs TRBV9 and TRBJ2-1; no clear D. Germline V lookup: CDR1 SGDLS, CDR2 YYNGEE. V was clipped by 0 bases and J by 6 bases, with 7 bases between them. The CDR3 runs to 13 residues. CDR3 sequence: CASSVGSANEQFF. CDR3 coding DNA: TGTGCCAGCAGCGTAGGCAGTGCCAATGAGCAGTTCTTC.

The chain links TRBV6-1 to TRBJ1-5; D remains unclear. Trimming removed 2 bases at V and 0 bases at J, with 5 bases between. The CDR3 sequence is 14 residues long. Per germline, CDR1 MNHNS and CDR2 SASEGT. The CDR3 reads CASSEHYSNQPQHF. CDR3 coding DNA: TGTGCCAGCAGTGAACACTATAGCAATCAGCCCCAGCATTTT.

The V gene is TRBV19, the J gene TRBJ1-1; 11 nucleotides align to TRBD1. The junction had 7 bases not matched to a gene; V was cut back by 2 bases and J by 5 bases. The CDR3 covers 16 residues. Germline V gene lookup returns CDR1 LNHDA and CDR2 SQIVND (reference sequence). The CDR3: CASSIIRTGGGTEAFF. CDR3 bases: TGTGCCAGTAGTATAATTCGGACAGGGGGCGGAACTGAAGCTTTCTTT.

The gene calls are TRBV18 and TRBJ1-5; D remains ambiguous. Trimming removed 3 bases at V and 5 bases at J, with 5 bases between. Looked up from germline, CDR1 is KGHSH and CDR2 is LQKENI. This CDR3 contains 12 residues. This chain's CDR3 is CASSPYDQPQHF. The CDR3 nucleotides read TGTGCCAGCTCACCTTATGATCAGCCCCAGCATTTT. Together with reference TRBV18 and TRBJ1-5, the CDR3 gives the full variable domain: NAGVMQNPRHLVRRRGQEARLRCSPMKGHSHVYWYRQLPEEGLKFMVYLQKENIIDESGMPKERFSAEFPKEGPSILRIQQVVRGDSAAYFCASSPYDQPQHFGDGTRLSIL.

V and J are TRBV3-1 (or the pseudogene TRBV3-2) and TRBJ1-1; D uncertain. The CDR3 runs to 12 residues. Looked up from germline, CDR1 is LGHDT and CDR2 is YNNKEL (reference sequence). Trimming pared 1 base from V and 6 bases from J, leaving 6 bases between. Here the CDR3 reads CASSQVRAEAFF. The CDR3 nucleotides read TGTGCCAGCAGCCAAGTGCGCGCTGAAGCTTTCTTT.

This rearrangement joins TRBV3-1 (or the pseudogene TRBV3-2) to TRBJ2-2, with 8 bases matching TRBD2. Losses at the gene ends were 1 base for V and 7 bases for J; bases not matched to a gene: 5. Germline V gene sequence: CDR1 LGHDT, CDR2 YNNKEL (reference sequence). This CDR3 has 15 amino acids. The CDR3 DNA reads TGTGCCAGCAGCCAAGCGGGAGGGCCCTTCGGGGAGCTGTTTTTT. It translates to CASSQAGGPFGELFF.

This clone occurred a few times. V gene TRBV5-1 combines with J gene TRBJ2-5; TRBD2 might be the D (6 bases). Trimming left V 2 bases short and J 0 bases short, with 8 bases between. Per the germline V gene, CDR1 is SGHRS and CDR2 is YFSETQ. The CDR3 has 14 amino acids. CDR3 bases: TGCGCCAGCAGCTTTGGAGGGTACCAAGAGACCCAGTACTTC. Translated, it gives CASSFGGYQETQYF.

The genes are TRBV9 and TRBJ2-5, with TRBD2 identical over 7 bases. V shed 0 bases and J 2 bases; nucleotides not matched to a gene: 4. This CDR3 has 15 residues. Germline values: CDR1 SGDLS, CDR2 YYNGEE. CDR3 protein: CASSVATGLQETQYF. The CDR3 DNA sequence: TGTGCCAGCAGCGTAGCTACGGGACTACAAGAGACCCAGTACTTC.

The chain couples TRBV3-1 (or the pseudogene TRBV3-2) to TRBJ2-7; 9 nucleotides match TRBD2. The CDR3 covers 15 residues. Germline V gene data show CDR1 as LGHDT and CDR2 as YNNKEL (reference sequence). The junction had 7 bases not matched to a gene; V was cut back by 0 bases and J by 7 bases. The CDR3 DNA reads as TGTGCCAGCAGCCAAGATCTAGCGGGGTCTCGAGAGCAGTACTTC. Residues: CASSQDLAGSREQYF.

The chain carries TRBV7-2 and TRBJ2-7; TRBD2 matches 15 bases. The CDR3 has 14 residues. J gave up 10 bases and V 7 bases, and 8 bases lay outside the gene matches. Germline-derived CDR1 and CDR2 are SGHTA and FQGNSA. The CDR3: CASTPGLAGGHQYF. The DNA for the CDR3 is TGTGCCAGCACCCCAGGACTAGCGGGAGGGCATCAGTACTTC.

This clone was picked up a small number of times. CDR3 sequence reads: CASTRRGNTGELFF. The CDR3 nucleotides are TGTGCCAGCACGAGGCGGGGTAACACCGGGGAGCTGTTTTTT. This rearrangement joins TRBV27 to TRBJ2-2; tentative D call: TRBD2 (6 bases). Trimming cost V 7 bases and J 2 bases, with 11 bases left between them. This CDR3 spans 14 amino acids. In germline, CDR1 is MNHEY, CDR2 SMNVEV (reference sequence).

In the case of this clone: A junction end diverges from the germline sequence, so it may reflect a read error. This rearrangement joins TRBV7-7 to TRBJ2-7; 12 bases are shared with TRBD1. This CDR3 contains 15 residues. The germline gives CDR1 SSHAT, CDR2 FNYEAQ (reference sequence). The CDR3 DNA sequence: TGTGCTAGCAGCTTGGGGGACAGGGGGCTAAGCGAGCAGTACTTC. It codes for CASSLGDRGLSEQYF.

The chain combines TRBV6-6 with TRBJ2-3; D perhaps matches TRBD1 (6 bases). This CDR3 spans 15 amino acids. Trimming left V 2 bases short and J 8 bases short, with 17 bases between. Germline assignment: CDR1 MNHNY and CDR2 SVGAGI (reference sequence). The CDR3 bases are TGTGCCAGCAGTTACGTATCCCAGGGGAGAGCTACGCAGTATTTT. As protein: CASSYVSQGRATQYF.

This CDR3 reads CASSQPGTSGSYEQYF. The CDR3 DNA sequence: TGTGCCAGCAGCCAGCCAGGGACTAGCGGGAGCTACGAGCAGTACTTC. The chain links TRBV3-1 (or the pseudogene TRBV3-2) to TRBJ2-7; 14 bases map to TRBD2. V dropped 3 bases and J dropped 3; count of bases not matched to a gene: 4. This CDR3 is 16 amino acids long. Germline V CDR1 and CDR2: LGHDT, YNNKEL (reference sequence).

CDR3 DNA: TGCGCCAGCAGCGAGGCGGGACAGGTCCCAGATACGCAGTATTTT. Amino acid sequence: CASSEAGQVPDTQYF. This rearrangement joins TRBV5-1 to TRBJ2-3, with 8 bases aligning to TRBD1. The CDR3 loop spans 15 amino acids. V was clipped by 4 bases and J by 4 bases; unmatched bases: 8. Germline V gives CDR1 SGHRS, CDR2 YFSETQ.

The gene calls are TRBV9 and TRBJ2-6; D uncertain. Germline-derived CDR1 and CDR2 are SGDLS and YYNGEE. The V and J ends lost 0 bases and 0 bases respectively, with 7 bases between them. The CDR3 totals 16 residues. The DNA of the CDR3 is TGTGCCAGCAGCGTAGGACTCAACTCTGGGGCCAACGTCCTGACTTTC. Residues: CASSVGLNSGANVLTF.

V usage is TRBV9 and J usage is TRBJ2-3; TRBD2 matches at 9 bases. CDR1 and CDR2 from the germline V gene are SGDLS and YYNGEE. With V trimmed by 6 bases and J by 0 bases, 2 bases remained unmatched. The CDR3 loop spans 14 amino acids. The CDR3: CASTTSGSTDTQYF. Written as DNA, the CDR3 is TGTGCCAGCACGACTAGCGGAAGCACAGATACGCAGTATTTT. The full variable domain, in which reference TRBV9 and TRBJ2-3 provide the parts outside the CDR3, is DSGVTQTPKHLITATGQRVTLRCSPRSGDLSVYWYQQSLDQGLQFLIQYYNGEERAKGNILERFSAQQFPDLHSELNLSSLELGDSALYFCASTTSGSTDTQYFGPGTRLTVL.

This clone came up once. This sequence joins TRBV4-1 and TRBJ2-1; the match to TRBD1 covers 7 bases. V lost 0 bases and J lost 3; bases outside the gene matches: 5. CDR3 length: 16 amino acids. Germline V CDR1 and CDR2: MGHRA, YSYEKL. The CDR3 is CASSQDQGGRYNEQFF. CDR3 in DNA: TGCGCCAGCAGCCAAGATCAAGGGGGCCGCTACAATGAGCAGTTCTTC.